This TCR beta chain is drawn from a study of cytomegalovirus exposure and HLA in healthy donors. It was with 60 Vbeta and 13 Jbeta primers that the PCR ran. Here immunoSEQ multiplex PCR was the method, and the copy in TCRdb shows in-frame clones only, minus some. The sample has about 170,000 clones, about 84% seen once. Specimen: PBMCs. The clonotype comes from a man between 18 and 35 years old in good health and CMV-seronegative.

CDR3 nucleotide sequence: TGTGCCTGGAGATACGGGACAGCGGATGGCTACACCTTC. It specifies CAWRYGTADGYTF. This chain links TRBV30 with TRBJ1-2, with 7 bases fitting TRBD1. This CDR3 comprises 13 residues. J lost 6 bases, V lost 3 bases, and 7 bases had no gene match. Looked up from germline, CDR1 is GTSNPN and CDR2 is SVGIG (reference sequence). The full variable domain, in which reference TRBV30 and TRBJ1-2 provide the parts outside the CDR3, is SQTIHQWPATLVQPVGSPLSLECTVEGTSNPNLYWYRQAAGRGLQLLFYSVGIGQISSEVPQNLSASRPQDRQFILSSKKLLLSDSGFYLCAWRYGTADGYTFGSGTRLTVV.